The TCR beta chain under discussion was sequenced for a study of T cells in Graves' hyperthyroidism and ophthalmopathy. Study-level results: The model forecast ophthalmopathy, anticipating it by a median approximately 6.1 months before onset.

Hyperthyroidism in the patients, aged 18 to 65, was newly diagnosed and under 2 months in duration. Clinical symptoms, serum thyroxine, TRAb, thyroid ultrasound and orbital computed tomography informed diagnoses. This clonotype was observed at least ten times. Its specificity is unknown. The TCR beta CDR3 regions underwent amplification using RNA transcripts as the source. During a first-round RT-PCR of the TCR CDR3, the HTBI primer set was used. TCRdb ran MiXCR on the multiplex PCR reads and lists one entry per CDR3 protein. The sample records roughly 300,000 distinct CDR3 sequences, approximately 15% being singletons. The sample consisted of blood. This TCR derives from a woman between 25 and 40 years old with Graves' hyperthyroidism.

The CDR3 is CASSKQGHSYEQYF. The CDR3 DNA reads TGTGCCAGCAGTAAACAGGGTCACTCCTACGAGCAGTACTTC. This chain uses TRBV11-2 with TRBJ2-7, with D maybe TRBD1 (6 bases). The germline CDR1 and CDR2 sequences are SGHAT and FQNNGV. Trimming cost V 6 bases and J 0 bases, with 12 bases left between them. The CDR3 runs 14 residues.